This TCR beta chain was captured by sequencing in a study of T cell responses to AZD1222 COVID-19 vaccine. Points from the study as a whole: Regions 160-218 and 743-854 dominated among vaccine-associated CD4 TCRs spanning spike. Only after the peak T cell response were repertoires sampled. The donor group comprised mostly white British people and more females; the analysis possibly underestimated clonal diversity.

On this clone itself: Its antigen is still unknown.

V was shortened by 5 bases and J by 4 bases, with 9 bases between the two germline ends. Germline loops: CDR1 SGHTA, CDR2 FQGTGA. The CDR3 runs to 13 residues. Clones were read by immunoSEQ multiplex PCR, and TCRdb kept only the in-frame ones, dropping some. The data show over 45,000 clones, around 92% seen once. This sequence originates from an adult who received the AZD1222 COVID-19 vaccine. Sample: peripheral blood, taken 28 days after the second AZD1222 dose. The rearrangement uses TRBV7-3 and TRBJ2-1; no definite D call. The CDR3 DNA reads as TGTGCCAGCAGCCCTACGTGGTACAATGAGCAGTTCTTC. This codes for CASSPTWYNEQFF.